These T cell receptor beta chains were read from a single sample in a study of CD8 T cells in Susac syndrome. From the immunoSEQ multiplex PCR reads, TCRdb called clonotypes with MiXCR, one entry per CDR3 protein. This table has fewer than 90,000 distinct CDR3 sequences, approximately 93% appearing once. The sample was CD8+ T cells from PBMCs. These receptors were collected from a human donor with Susac syndrome. Each CDR3 is given with its conserved first and last residue.

J	V	CDR3
TRBJ1-2	TRBV5-4	CASSPPGNFYGYTF
TRBJ2-7	TRBV27	CASTMGTSGSYEQYF
TRBJ2-5	TRBV7-6	CASSPDSQETQYF
TRBJ2-1	TRBV24-1	CATSDSGTSVNEQFF
TRBJ1-5	TRBV20-1	CSASDRGHQPQHF
TRBJ2-1	TRBV24-1	CATSVAGGYNEQFF
TRBJ1-2	TRBV6-5	CASSYLMGQHYGYTF
TRBJ1-5	TRBV7-9	CGRAYPNIGQPQHF
TRBJ2-5	TRBV27	CASSSPRTGRETQYF
TRBJ2-2	TRBV5-6	CASSQGASNTGELFF
TRBJ2-3	TRBV6-1	CASSRTNFGTQYF
TRBJ2-7	TRBV28	CASSFFAGLPPYEQYF
TRBJ1-6	TRBV11-2	CASSLAGPNNSPLHF
TRBJ2-5	TRBV28	CASTAEVRETQYF
TRBJ2-7	TRBV18	CASSLGTGQVFLYEQYF